Below are 25 T cell receptor beta chains sequenced from a single sample in a study of blood T cells in healthy people across ages. Alongside a J-beta primer mix, a sample-barcoded 5' primer served in a second PCR lasting roughly 6 to 12 cycles. TCRdb re-called the 5' RACE reads with MiXCR, one entry per CDR3 protein. The profile shows about 500,000 distinct CDR3 sequences, 24% of them singletons. These data were also reused for a study on T cells of mothers and their children.

The sequencing sample was made of blood. Receptors were obtained from a boy aged 5-17 years in good health.

V gene TRBV20-1 combines with J gene TRBJ1-5; D is perhaps TRBD1 (5 bases). Germline values: CDR1 DFQATT, CDR2 SNEGSKA (reference sequence). The CDR3 runs 14 residues. Trimming took 3 bases from V and 7 from J, leaving 16 bases between them. CDR3 sequence reads: CSASGHGSGQPQHF. The CDR3 nucleotides read TGCAGTGCTAGCGGACACGGGTCGGGGCAGCCCCAGCATTTT.

The chain employs TRBV11-2 and TRBJ2-1, with D perhaps matching TRBD1 (5 bases). Germline CDR1 SGHAT, CDR2 FQNNGV. This CDR3 comprises 15 residues. Trimming took off 1 base at V and 8 bases at J, with 15 bases between the two ends. The DNA for the CDR3 is TGTGCCAGCAGCTTAGGAACAGGATATTCCGATGAGCAGTTCTTC. This sequence encodes CASSLGTGYSDEQFF.

This clonotype was counted between two and nine times. The chain couples TRBV29-1 to TRBJ2-1; TRBD2 aligns across 9 bases. The CDR3 loop spans 18 amino acids. Germline V gene data show CDR1 as SQVTM and CDR2 as ANQGSEA. With V trimmed by 5 bases and J by 6 bases, 20 bases remained unmatched. CDR3 residues: CSVQSLAGGPRLSNEQFF. CDR3 in DNA: TGCAGCGTTCAGTCACTGGCGGGAGGGCCCAGGTTATCCAATGAGCAGTTCTTC.

The chain combines TRBV4-3 with TRBJ2-6, with D possibly TRBD1 on 5 matching bases. CDR1 and CDR2 from the germline V gene are LGHNA and YSLEER. Trimming pared 4 bases from V and 4 bases from J, leaving 17 bases between. The CDR3 is made up of 17 amino acids. The chain's CDR3 is CASSPSARVPGANVLTF. The CDR3 coding sequence is TGCGCCAGCAGCCCCTCCGCCAGGGTCCCCGGGGCCAACGTCCTGACTTTC.

V is TRBV5-1 and J is TRBJ1-2; D call uncertain. Trimming took 0 bases from V and 4 from J, leaving 7 bases between them. Germline V gives CDR1 SGHRS, CDR2 YFSETQ. CDR3 size: 13 residues. DNA of the CDR3: TGCGCCAGCAGCTTGGGAGTTGCCTATGGCTACACCTTC. Translation: CASSLGVAYGYTF. The whole variable domain, filled in from reference TRBV5-1 and TRBJ1-2, reads KAGVTQTPRYLIKTRGQQVTLSCSPISGHRSVSWYQQTPGQGLQFLFEYFSETQRNKGNFPGRFSGRQFSNSRSEMNVSTLELGDSALYLCASSLGVAYGYTFGSGTRLTVV.

This clonotype was observed a handful of times. Here the CDR3 reads CASSPGHLELAGEQYF. CDR3 DNA sequence: TGCGCCAGCAGCCCCGGACACTTGGAGTTAGCGGGCGAGCAGTACTTC. The gene calls are TRBV4-3 and TRBJ2-7, with 7 bases fitting TRBD2. From germline, CDR1 is LGHNA and CDR2 YSLEER. CDR3 size: 16 residues. Trimming cost V 4 bases and J 6 bases; bases outside gene matches: 15.

This chain links TRBV12-3 or TRBV12-4 with TRBJ2-3; maybe TRBD2 (5 bases). The CDR3 runs to 15 residues. V lost 5 bases, J lost 8 bases, and 20 bases lay in between. In DNA form, the CDR3 reads TGTGCCAGCAGTCCCCCAGCGGCCCCCTTAGGTACGCAGTATTTT. The encoded protein is CASSPPAAPLGTQYF.

The V call is TRBV7-2, the J call TRBJ2-7, with TRBD2 matching 9 bases. V shed 2 bases, J shed 2 bases, and the junction held 4 bases outside the gene matches. Germline CDR1 SGHTA, CDR2 FQGNSA. The CDR3 loop spans 15 amino acids. CDR3 in DNA: TGTGCCAGCAGCTTATCTAGCGGGATAACCTACGAGCAGTACTTC. Amino acids: CASSLSSGITYEQYF. Supplemented by reference TRBV7-2 and TRBJ2-7, the full variable domain reads GAGVSQSPSNKVTEKGKDVELRCDPISGHTALYWYRQSLGQGLEFLIYFQGNSAPDKSGLPSDRFSAERTGGSVSTLTIQRTQQEDSAVYLCASSLSSGITYEQYFGPGTRLTVT.

The rearrangement uses TRBV5-1 and TRBJ1-4; D gene unclear. The V end was cut by 5 bases, the J end by 3 bases, with 11 bases between. The germline V gene has CDR1 SGHRS and CDR2 YFSETQ. The CDR3 extends over 14 amino acids. The CDR3 loop is CASRYTLANEKLFF. CDR3 sequence (DNA): TGCGCCAGCAGATACACATTAGCTAATGAAAAACTGTTTTTT.

The chain has TRBV11-1 and TRBJ2-6; 8 bases align to TRBD1. This CDR3 has 20 residues. V trimming: 5 bases; J trimming: 1 base; junction bases outside the gene matches: 16. Germline values: CDR1 SGHAT, CDR2 FQDESV (reference sequence). CDR3 coding DNA: TGTGCCAGCAGCCCGGCGTATTGGGGACAGGTCTTTTCTGGGGCCAACGTCCTGACTTTC. Translation: CASSPAYWGQVFSGANVLTF. The full variable domain, with the rest looked up from reference TRBV11-1 and TRBJ2-6, is EAEVAQSPRYKITEKSQAVAFWCDPISGHATLYWYRQILGQGPELLVQFQDESVVDDSQLPKDRFSAERLKGVDSTLKIQPAELGDSAMYLCASSPAYWGQVFSGANVLTFGAGSRLTVL.

The chain joins TRBV11-1 to TRBJ2-7, with a tentative D call TRBD1 (6 bases). From germline, CDR1 is SGHAT and CDR2 FQDESV (reference sequence). The CDR3 is made up of 16 amino acids. Trimming removed 1 base from V and 0 bases from J, with 13 bases in between. As DNA, the CDR3 is TGTGCCAGCAGCTTAGTGTTAAGGACAGCCTCCTACGAGCAGTACTTC. Amino acid sequence: CASSLVLRTASYEQYF.

This clonotype was seen more than once but under ten times. V is TRBV27 and J is TRBJ2-3, with D hard to call. V dropped 8 bases and J dropped 0 bases, with 9 bases sitting between them. The CDR3 totals 13 residues. CDR1 MNHEY and CDR2 SMNVEV come from the germline V gene (reference sequence). Here the CDR3 reads CASRFKSTDTQYF. In nucleotides, the CDR3 is TGTGCCAGCCGCTTTAAAAGCACAGATACGCAGTATTTT.

This clonotype was seen ten or more times. V is TRBV7-6 and J is TRBJ2-5, with D perhaps matching TRBD1 or TRBD2 (5 bases each). Trimming took off 6 bases at V and 5 bases at J, with 16 bases between the two ends. From germline, CDR1 is SGHVS and CDR2 FNYEAQ. The CDR3 loop spans 14 amino acids. The CDR3 loop reads CASRTLQGRETQYF. CDR3 coding DNA: TGTGCCAGCAGAACACTGCAGGGACGGGAGACCCAGTACTTC.

This CDR3 is CAISGTGANTEAFF. The CDR3, as DNA: TGTGCCATCAGTGGGACAGGGGCGAACACTGAAGCTTTCTTT. This chain links TRBV10-3 with TRBJ1-1; TRBD1 matches at 9 bases. Unmatched junction bases numbered 1, after V lost 4 bases and J lost 1 base. Germline V gives CDR1 ENHRY, CDR2 SYGVKD. The CDR3 totals 14 residues.

This clonotype was seen only a few times. V gene TRBV4-3 combines with J gene TRBJ2-1; D is unresolved. The J call may be mistaken, given a closer DNA end match to TRBJ2-5. The germline CDR1 and CDR2 sequences are LGHNA and YSLEER. The CDR3 spans 17 residues. CDR3 in amino acids: CASSQVLDGPQGETQYF. CDR3 DNA: TGCGCCAGCAGCCAAGTTCTTGACGGGCCTCAAGGGGAGACCCAGTACTTC.

The chain carries TRBV29-1 and TRBJ2-7; D may be TRBD2 (6 bases). The CDR3 extends over 15 amino acids. CDR1 SQVTM and CDR2 ANQGSEA come from the germline V gene. Between the trimmed V and J ends, which lost 3 bases and 4 bases, there was a span of 19 bases. The CDR3 here is CSVDGGGQGGYEQYF. The CDR3 DNA follows: TGCAGCGTTGACGGGGGTGGGCAGGGAGGATACGAGCAGTACTTC.

The chain joins TRBV5-1 to TRBJ2-3, with D possibly TRBD2 on 6 matching bases. There are 15 residues in the CDR3. Trimming cost V 5 bases and J 4 bases, with 17 bases left between them. Germline CDR1 and CDR2: SGHRS and YFSETQ. CDR3 amino acids: CASRRSGSGPDTQYF. For the CDR3, the DNA is TGCGCCAGCAGGAGGTCCGGGAGTGGTCCAGATACGCAGTATTTT. Drawing the rest from reference TRBV5-1 and TRBJ2-3, the complete variable domain is KAGVTQTPRYLIKTRGQQVTLSCSPISGHRSVSWYQQTPGQGLQFLFEYFSETQRNKGNFPGRFSGRQFSNSRSEMNVSTLELGDSALYLCASRRSGSGPDTQYFGPGTRLTVL.

This clonotype has ten or more counts. This sequence joins TRBV21-1 and TRBJ2-5; the table calls TRBD2, which could not be checked here. TRBV21-1 is annotated as a pseudogene. CDR3 length: 12 amino acids. CDR3 protein: CARRAGVVTQYF. The CDR3 DNA reads as TGTGCCAGAAGGGCGGGAGTGGTGACCCAGTACTTC.

This clonotype has a handful of counts. The rearrangement links TRBV7-8 to TRBJ2-5, with D unresolved. The DNA end is a closer match to TRBJ2-7, so the J assignment may be wrong. Germline lookup yields CDR1 SGHVS and CDR2 FQNEAQ. The CDR3 loop spans 14 amino acids. CDR3 sequence (DNA): TGTGCCAGCAGCTCTTGGATTGACGCCTACGAGCAGTACTTC. It yields the protein CASSSWIDAYEQYF.

The V call is TRBV9, the J call TRBJ2-1; the D gene is possibly TRBD1 (5 bases). From germline, CDR1 is SGDLS and CDR2 YYNGEE. This CDR3 has 16 amino acids. Trimming took 3 bases from V and 0 from J, leaving 13 bases between them. Written as DNA, the CDR3 is TGTGCCAGCAGCGCGACAGACGGGTTCTCCTACAATGAGCAGTTCTTC. As protein: CASSATDGFSYNEQFF.

This rearrangement joins TRBV6-6 to TRBJ2-3, with a possible D match to TRBD2 (7 bases). The germline V and J ends were trimmed by 2 bases and 1 base, with 13 bases remaining between them. The CDR3 is 16 amino acids. Germline loops: CDR1 MNHNY, CDR2 SVGAGI (reference sequence). In nucleotides, the CDR3 is TGTGCCAGCAGTTACGGTTCCGGGGGGCGCACAGATACGCAGTATTTT. The encoded protein is CASSYGSGGRTDTQYF.

The V gene is TRBV6-4, the J gene TRBJ1-1, with TRBD1 as a possible D gene (5 bases). The CDR3 spans 15 residues. The V and J ends lost 0 bases and 5 bases respectively, with 13 bases between them. Germline lookup yields CDR1 MRHNA and CDR2 SNTAGT. CDR3 nucleotide sequence: TGTGCCAGCAGTGACTCACACAGGCCCGAAACTGAAGCTTTCTTT. Translation gives CASSDSHRPETEAFF.

This clonotype was seen only a few times. The chain joins TRBV29-1 to TRBJ1-1, with D possibly matching TRBD1 (6 bases). V was shortened by 3 bases and J by 1 base, with 9 bases between the two germline ends. CDR1 and CDR2 from the germline V gene are SQVTM and ANQGSEA. CDR3 length: 13 amino acids. The chain's CDR3 is CSVDDRWNTEAFF. In nucleotides, the CDR3 is TGCAGCGTTGATGACAGGTGGAACACTGAAGCTTTCTTT. The full variable domain, in which reference TRBV29-1 and TRBJ1-1 provide the parts outside the CDR3, is SAVISQKPSRDICQRGTSLTIQCQVDSQVTMMFWYRQQPGQSLTLIATANQGSEATYESGFVIDKFPISRPNLTFSTLTVSNMSPEDSSIYLCSVDDRWNTEAFFGQGTRLTVV.

The chain joins TRBV4-2 to TRBJ2-3, with D tentatively TRBD1 (5 bases). The CDR3 is made up of 15 amino acids. Germline CDR1 is LGHNA and CDR2 is YNFKEQ. Trimming stripped 1 base from V and 2 bases from J, with 10 bases between. The CDR3 bases are TGTGCCAGCAGCCAAGGTTACAGGTTCACAGATACGCAGTATTTT. Translating it yields CASSQGYRFTDTQYF.

The chain combines TRBV29-1 with TRBJ1-1; D not resolved. Germline-derived CDR1 and CDR2 are SQVTM and ANQGSEA. CDR3 length: 12 residues. V was clipped by 2 bases and J by 3 bases, with 7 bases between them. The CDR3 spells CSVESQYTEAFF. For the CDR3, the DNA is TGCAGCGTTGAATCACAGTACACTGAAGCTTTCTTT.